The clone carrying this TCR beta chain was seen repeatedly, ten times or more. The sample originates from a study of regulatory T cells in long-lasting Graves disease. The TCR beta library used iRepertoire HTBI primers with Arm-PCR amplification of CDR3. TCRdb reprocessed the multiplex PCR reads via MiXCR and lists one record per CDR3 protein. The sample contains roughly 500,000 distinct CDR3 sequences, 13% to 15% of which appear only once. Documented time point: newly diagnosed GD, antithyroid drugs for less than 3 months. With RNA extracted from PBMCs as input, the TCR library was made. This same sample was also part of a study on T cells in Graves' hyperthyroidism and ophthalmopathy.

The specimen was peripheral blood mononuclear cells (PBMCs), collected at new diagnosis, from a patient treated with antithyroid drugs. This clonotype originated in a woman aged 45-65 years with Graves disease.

The chain's CDR3 is CASEPLAGVSNTGELFF. In nucleotides, the CDR3 is TGTGCCAGCGAGCCACTAGCGGGAGTTTCGAACACCGGGGAGCTGTTTTTT. The chain couples TRBV6-2 or TRBV6-3 to TRBJ2-2; 11 nucleotides agree with TRBD2. Germline assignment: CDR1 MNHEY and CDR2 SVGEGT. Losses at the gene ends were 8 bases for V and 0 bases for J; bases not matched to a gene: 8. The CDR3 loop spans 17 amino acids.